This passage covers 30 T cell receptor beta chains from one sample sequenced in a study of beta chain features in type 1 diabetes. Sequenced material consisted of expressed TCRB transcripts (all of the isolated RNA was reverse transcribed). Here immunoSEQ multiplex PCR was the method, and the copy in TCRdb shows in-frame clones only, minus some. The sample lists some 150,000 clones, 6.9% occurring once. Input material: central memory CD4+ T cells from blood. The receptors stem from a woman in her twenties or thirties in good health.

The chain employs TRBV7-2 and TRBJ2-1; TRBD1 aligns across 9 bases. The CDR3 loop spans 13 amino acids. Germline CDR1 and CDR2: SGHTA and FQGNSA. With V trimmed by 4 bases and J by 8 bases, 3 bases remained unmatched. The CDR3 DNA follows: TGTGCCAGCAGCTCGGACAGGGGACATGAGCAGTTCTTC. Translated: CASSSDRGHEQFF.

This clone has more than one count but fewer than ten. The junction departs from the called germline gene at one end, perhaps through a read error. V usage is TRBV5-4 and J usage is TRBJ2-5; perhaps TRBD1 as D (5 bases). The CDR3 extends over 15 amino acids. The germline CDR1 and CDR2 sequences are SGHNT and YYREEE (reference sequence). CDR3 sequence reads: CASTLGSQGAKTQYF. DNA of the CDR3: TGTGCCAGCACCTTGGGTAGTCAAGGGGCGAAGACCCAGTACTTC.

This clone was detected a few times. The J gene is TRBJ2-7, the V gene TRBV5-4; D uncertain. This CDR3 is 13 amino acids long. The V gene's germline CDR1 is SGHNT and CDR2 YYREEE (reference sequence). Trimming took 5 bases from V and 1 from J, leaving 10 bases between them. The CDR3 DNA reads TGTGCCAGCAGTCATCAGGTTTCCTACGAGCAGTACTTC. Translation gives CASSHQVSYEQYF.

This clone was seen repeatedly, ten times or more. The chain is built from TRBV19 and TRBJ2-3, with D possibly being TRBD2 (5 bases). CDR3 length: 14 residues. Trimming took 6 bases from V and 0 from J, leaving 10 bases between them. CDR1 and CDR2 from the germline V gene are LNHDA and SQIVND (reference sequence). The CDR3 here is CASRPTTSTDTQYF. For the CDR3, the DNA is TGTGCCAGTAGGCCGACTACTAGCACAGATACGCAGTATTTT. Full variable domain (outside the CDR3, taken from reference TRBV19 and TRBJ2-3): DGGITQSPKYLFRKEGQNVTLSCEQNLNHDAMYWYRQDPGQGLRLIYYSQIVNDFQKGDIAEGYSVSREKKESFPLTVTSAQKNPTAFYLCASRPTTSTDTQYFGPGTRLTVL.

This clone has a handful of counts. The rearrangement links TRBV11-2 to TRBJ2-5; D remains ambiguous. CDR1 is SGHAT, CDR2 FQNNGV, per germline. V lost 1 base and J 4 bases, leaving 13 bases between the germline ends. The CDR3 spans 15 residues. CDR3 DNA: TGTGCCAGCAGCTTAGGCACCGACCCGGGAGAGACCCAGTACTTC. It encodes CASSLGTDPGETQYF.

The rearrangement links TRBV28 to TRBJ2-7, with D maybe TRBD1 (6 bases). There are 14 residues in the CDR3. Deletions cut 3 bases from V and 2 bases from J, with 11 bases between. The germline V gene has CDR1 MDHEN and CDR2 SYDVKM. In nucleotides, the CDR3 is TGTGCCAGCAGTTTGTCAGGGGAGCCCTACGAGCAGTACTTC. Its translation is CASSLSGEPYEQYF.

The chain recombines TRBV5-1 with TRBJ2-5; no clear D. Germline CDR1 is SGHRS and CDR2 is YFSETQ. With 6 bases removed from V and 5 bases from J, the gap between germline ends came to 17 bases. The CDR3 totals 14 residues. CDR3 DNA sequence: TGCGCCAGCATAGAGAGCAATTCTCGGGAGACCCAGTACTTC. It codes for CASIESNSRETQYF.

This clone was observed a few times. This sequence joins TRBV19 and TRBJ2-7; 8 bases fit TRBD2. Losses at the gene ends were 2 bases for V and 2 bases for J; bases not matched to a gene: 11. CDR1 and CDR2 (germline): LNHDA, SQIVND (reference sequence). The length of the CDR3 is 17 residues. CDR3 loop: CASSIPPGLGVPYEQYF. The CDR3 DNA reads TGTGCCAGTAGTATACCCCCGGGACTAGGAGTTCCCTACGAGCAGTACTTC.

This clone was seen a few times. The chain combines TRBV5-4 with TRBJ2-1; 12 bases fit TRBD2. Germline V lookup: CDR1 SGHNT, CDR2 YYREEE (reference sequence). V dropped 0 bases and J dropped 7; count of bases not matched to a gene: 8. This CDR3 comprises 17 residues. The CDR3 nucleotides read TGTGCCAGCAGCTTGGCGTCTAGCGGGAGGGTGGTTAATGAGCAGTTCTTC. Amino acid sequence: CASSLASSGRVVNEQFF.

This clone was picked up a small number of times. The CDR3, as DNA: TGTGCCAGCAGCTACGGTGGGGCGGGAGGGGAGACCCAGTACTTC. It specifies CASSYGGAGGETQYF. V and J are TRBV7-3 and TRBJ2-5, with 9 bases fitting TRBD2. Germline V CDR1 and CDR2: SGHTA, FQGTGA. The CDR3 loop spans 15 amino acids. J lost 5 bases, V lost 4 bases, and 8 bases had no gene match.

This clone came up a few times. In nucleotides, the CDR3 is TGTGCCAGCAGAACCACAGGGGGCTCGGAAAAACTGTTTTTT. Encoded protein: CASRTTGGSEKLFF. The genes are TRBV27 and TRBJ1-4; 9 bases are shared with TRBD1. Germline V gene sequence: CDR1 MNHEY, CDR2 SMNVEV (reference sequence). The CDR3 has 14 amino acids. V was clipped by 6 bases and J by 8 bases; unmatched bases: 7.

This clone has more than one count but fewer than ten. The chain employs TRBV30 and TRBJ2-6; D is uncertain. Looked up from germline, CDR1 is GTSNPN and CDR2 is SVGIG (reference sequence). The CDR3 has 14 amino acids. V was pared by 2 bases and J by 0 bases, with 5 bases between. The CDR3 reads CAWSSTSGANVLTF. The CDR3 coding sequence is TGTGCCTGGAGTTCTACCTCTGGGGCCAACGTCCTGACTTTC. Based on the CDR3 plus reference TRBV30 and TRBJ2-6, the full variable domain is SQTIHQWPATLVQPVGSPLSLECTVEGTSNPNLYWYRQAAGRGLQLLFYSVGIGQISSEVPQNLSASRPQDRQFILSSKKLLLSDSGFYLCAWSSTSGANVLTFGAGSRLTVL.

The chain joins TRBV11-2 to TRBJ1-2; possibly TRBD1 for D (5 bases). The CDR3 has 16 residues. Germline values: CDR1 SGHAT, CDR2 FQNNGV. V was cut by 0 bases and J by 4 bases, with 15 bases left in between. CDR3 region: CASSLDIPGGVYGYTF. CDR3 sequence (DNA): TGTGCCAGCAGCTTAGATATACCGGGAGGGGTCTATGGCTACACCTTC.

The V gene is TRBV29-1, the J gene TRBJ2-5, with a weak D call TRBD1 (7 bases). V lost 5 bases, J lost 2 bases, and 9 bases lay in between. This CDR3 has 12 amino acids. Germline V gene data show CDR1 as SQVTM and CDR2 as ANQGSEA. The CDR3 loop is CSVQGGQETQYF. The CDR3 bases are TGCAGCGTTCAGGGGGGTCAAGAGACCCAGTACTTC.

This chain joins TRBV4-2 and TRBJ1-4; 8 nucleotides align to TRBD1. This CDR3 region has 14 residues. V dropped 4 bases and J dropped 5; count of bases not matched to a gene: 3. Germline-derived CDR1 and CDR2 are LGHNA and YNFKEQ. The CDR3 sequence: CASSPRTGNEKLFF. The DNA for the CDR3 is TGTGCCAGCAGCCCTCGGACAGGGAATGAAAAACTGTTTTTT.

This clone was picked up many times. V and J are TRBV28 and TRBJ2-1; tentative D call: TRBD1 (6 bases). There are 10 residues in the CDR3. Germline lookup yields CDR1 MDHEN and CDR2 SYDVKM. Trimming cost V 8 bases and J 9 bases, with 8 bases left between them. This chain's CDR3 is CASVQGEQFF. DNA for the CDR3: TGTGCCAGCGTACAGGGTGAGCAGTTCTTC.

V is TRBV2 and J is TRBJ1-1; D is perhaps TRBD1 (6 bases). The V and J ends lost 3 bases and 4 bases respectively, with 12 bases between them. The V gene's germline CDR1 is SNHLY and CDR2 FYNNEI. The CDR3 length is 14 residues. The DNA for the CDR3 is TGTGCCAGCAGTGATTCTGGGGGCCGCACTGAAGCTTTCTTT. This codes for CASSDSGGRTEAFF.

This clone was detected a few times. The chain joins TRBV7-2 to TRBJ2-5, with 14 bases matching TRBD2. The germline V gene has CDR1 SGHTA and CDR2 FQGNSA. This CDR3 comprises 15 residues. V lost 6 bases to trimming and J lost 6 bases; unmatched junction nucleotides: 6. As DNA, the CDR3 is TGTGCCAGCAGAGACGGGACTAGCGGGAGCCAGACCCAGTACTTC. It translates to CASRDGTSGSQTQYF.

This clone came up a few times. V gene TRBV28 combines with J gene TRBJ2-1; TRBD2 matches 8 bases. CDR1 and CDR2 from the germline V gene are MDHEN and SYDVKM. Unmatched junction bases numbered 11, after V lost 3 bases and J lost 7 bases. CDR3 length: 16 residues. The CDR3 loop is CASSFGGAGKLNEQFF. The CDR3 region has the DNA TGTGCCAGCAGTTTCGGGGGGGCAGGGAAGTTAAATGAGCAGTTCTTC.

This clone appeared many times. V usage is TRBV27 and J usage is TRBJ1-5, with 9 bases fitting TRBD1. Germline loops: CDR1 MNHEY, CDR2 SMNVEV (reference sequence). The CDR3 consists of 16 residues. With 3 bases clipped from V and 3 bases from J, the junction kept 6 bases outside the gene matches. The CDR3 loop is CASSFSTGGFNQPQHF. CDR3 in DNA: TGTGCCAGCAGTTTCTCGACAGGGGGATTCAATCAGCCCCAGCATTTT.

V and J are TRBV27 and TRBJ1-1; 8 nucleotides agree with TRBD1. The trim removed 0 bases at V and 5 bases at J, leaving 5 bases unmatched. Germline lookup yields CDR1 MNHEY and CDR2 SMNVEV (reference sequence). The CDR3 loop spans 15 amino acids. The DNA of the CDR3 is TGTGCCAGCAGTTTATCCGGACAGGGCTGGACTGAAGCTTTCTTT. This sequence encodes CASSLSGQGWTEAFF.

The chain carries TRBV28 and TRBJ2-1; 11 bases map to TRBD2. The CDR3 is 16 residues long. Unmatched junction bases numbered 7, after V lost 5 bases and J lost 4 bases. Germline CDR1 MDHEN, CDR2 SYDVKM. CDR3 sequence: CASSHGTSGDYNEQFF. CDR3 bases: TGTGCCAGCAGTCATGGGACTAGCGGAGATTACAATGAGCAGTTCTTC.

This clone was seen a few times. This chain joins TRBV5-4 and TRBJ2-2, with unresolved D. V lost 2 bases, J lost 0 bases, and 5 bases lay in between. CDR3 size: 14 residues. Germline loops: CDR1 SGHNT, CDR2 YYREEE (reference sequence). CDR3 sequence reads: CASSFLANTGELFF. DNA for the CDR3: TGTGCCAGCAGCTTCCTAGCGAACACCGGGGAGCTGTTTTTT.

V usage is TRBV18 and J usage is TRBJ2-5, with 7 positions matching TRBD2. Near its end, the DNA agrees better with TRBJ2-7, so the J call may be wrong. CDR1 and CDR2 (germline): KGHSH, LQKENI. This CDR3 is 13 amino acids long. As DNA, the CDR3 is TGTGCCAGCTCACCGCGGGAGATGGACGAGCAGTACTTC. Amino acid sequence: CASSPREMDEQYF.

This clone occurred a few times. The chain joins TRBV6-5 to TRBJ2-1; 7 bases fit TRBD1. CDR1 MNHEY and CDR2 SVGAGI come from the germline V gene. After removal of 6 bases from V and 6 bases from J, the junction contained 5 bases not matched to a gene. The CDR3 is 13 residues long. In DNA, the CDR3 is TGTGCCAGCAGAATAACAGGGGTCAATGAGCAGTTCTTC. As protein: CASRITGVNEQFF.

The J gene is TRBJ2-7, the V gene TRBV28; TRBD2 might be the D (6 bases). V was pared by 3 bases and J by 0 bases, with 15 bases between. Germline V gene sequence: CDR1 MDHEN, CDR2 SYDVKM. This CDR3 spans 16 amino acids. CDR3 protein: CASSFGGSRSSYEQYF. The CDR3 DNA reads TGTGCCAGCAGTTTTGGGGGGTCTAGGAGCTCCTACGAGCAGTACTTC.

This clone was counted only a few times. The chain couples TRBV4-2 to TRBJ2-2; no definite D call. Germline V gene data show CDR1 as LGHNA and CDR2 as YNFKEQ. This CDR3 is built from 14 residues. V was pared by 1 base and J by 4 bases, with 7 bases between. The CDR3 protein is CASSQGDTTGELFF. CDR3 sequence (DNA): TGTGCCAGCAGCCAAGGAGATACCACCGGGGAGCTGTTTTTT.

This chain links TRBV27 with TRBJ1-1, with 7 bases lining up with TRBD1. The V and J ends lost 4 bases and 0 bases, in that order; junction bases with no gene match: 5. CDR1 is MNHEY, CDR2 SMNVEV, per germline (reference sequence). This CDR3 has 15 residues. The CDR3 DNA reads TGTGCCAGCAGTTCACTAGGGGGCGTGAACACTGAAGCTTTCTTT. Protein product: CASSSLGGVNTEAFF.

A few counts support this clone. V and J are TRBV4-2 and TRBJ1-5; D might be TRBD1 (6 bases). V dropped 0 bases and J dropped 6 bases, with 6 bases sitting between them. From germline, CDR1 is LGHNA and CDR2 YNFKEQ. The CDR3 spans 13 residues. Here the CDR3 DNA reads TGTGCCAGCAGCCAAGAAGGGGGTCAGCCCCAGCATTTT. It yields the protein CASSQEGGQPQHF.

The CDR3, as DNA: TGTGCCAGCAGTCAAAATCCGGGACAGGGGTTATACAATGAGCAGTTCTTC. Its protein product is CASSQNPGQGLYNEQFF. V usage is TRBV7-2 and J usage is TRBJ2-1, with TRBD1 identical over 10 bases. The CDR3 extends over 17 amino acids. CDR1 is SGHTA and CDR2 is FQGNSA in the germline V gene. Losses at the gene ends were 6 bases for V and 4 bases for J; bases not matched to a gene: 12.